The 30 T cell receptor beta chains below come from one sample, sequenced in a study of blood T cell repertoires in COVID-19. Sequencing used immunoSEQ multiplex PCR; TCRdb keeps in-frame clones, though not all of them. Among approximately 270,000 clones listed, just under 90% were seen once. Input material: PBMCs or T cells enriched from blood (not recorded which). The source of these receptors is a woman in her thirties with acute COVID-19.

The gene calls are TRBV15 and TRBJ2-3; 7 nucleotides line up with TRBD2. Germline lookup yields CDR1 LNHNV and CDR2 YYDKDF (reference sequence). The V and J ends lost 0 bases and 5 bases, in that order; junction bases with no gene match: 5. This CDR3 is built from 15 residues. The CDR3 sequence: CATSRDMPSGDTQYF. CDR3 coding DNA: TGTGCCACCAGCAGAGATATGCCTAGCGGAGATACGCAGTATTTT.

The CDR3 nucleotides are TGTGCCAGCGACGACAGGGGTTGGCAAGAGACCCAGTACTTC. The encoded protein is CASDDRGWQETQYF. The chain joins TRBV2 to TRBJ2-5; TRBD1 agrees at 8 bases. CDR1 and CDR2 (germline): SNHLY, FYNNEI. This CDR3 has 14 residues. J gave up 2 bases and V 8 bases, and 7 bases lay outside the gene matches.

This rearrangement joins TRBV19 to TRBJ1-5; TRBD1 might be the D (5 bases). The germline gives CDR1 LNHDA, CDR2 SQIVND (reference sequence). The CDR3 extends over 14 amino acids. V lost 3 bases and J 7 bases, leaving 13 bases between the germline ends. The CDR3 sequence: CASSMDKGKQPQHF. Here the CDR3 DNA reads TGTGCCAGTAGTATGGACAAGGGGAAGCAGCCCCAGCATTTT.

The chain is built from TRBV10-3 and TRBJ2-3; TRBD2 agrees at 16 bases. J was trimmed by 7 bases and V by 2 bases; bases with no gene match: 9. There are 18 residues in the CDR3. The germline V gene encodes CDR1 ENHRY and CDR2 SYGVKD. Here the CDR3 DNA reads TGTGCCATCAGTGAGCCCTCAGGGACTAGCGGGGGGGCGAATACGCAGTATTTT. It codes for CAISEPSGTSGGANTQYF.

The V gene is TRBV27, the J gene TRBJ2-1; D is perhaps TRBD1 or TRBD2 (5 bases each). The CDR3 is made up of 14 amino acids. V dropped 10 bases and J dropped 0 bases, with 13 bases sitting between them. Germline V gene data show CDR1 as MNHEY and CDR2 as SMNVEV (reference sequence). The CDR3 DNA reads TGTGCCACCAGGGCGGGTAGCTCCTACAATGAGCAGTTCTTC. Protein sequence: CATRAGSSYNEQFF.

The genes are TRBV30 and TRBJ2-7; possible D gene TRBD2, 5 bases. The V and J ends lost 1 base and 2 bases respectively, with 9 bases between them. This CDR3 comprises 13 residues. Germline assignment: CDR1 GTSNPN and CDR2 SVGIG (reference sequence). As DNA, the CDR3 is TGTGCCTGGAGTGGGGGTAGCGCCTACGAGCAGTACTTC. It translates to CAWSGGSAYEQYF.

CDR3 sequence (DNA): TGTGCCAGCAGCTCCGGCAACCACCAGGACGAGCAGTACTTC. Its translation is CASSSGNHQDEQYF. The chain employs TRBV7-9 and TRBJ2-7; no clear D gene. Germline CDR1 and CDR2: SEHNR and FQNEAQ (reference sequence). CDR3 size: 14 residues. Trimming pared 4 bases from V and 5 bases from J, leaving 15 bases between.

The rearrangement links TRBV28 to TRBJ1-5; 7 bases agree with TRBD1. The germline V gene encodes CDR1 MDHEN and CDR2 SYDVKM. Unmatched junction bases numbered 5, after V lost 6 bases and J lost 0 bases. CDR3 length equals 15 residues. CDR3 coding DNA: TGTGCCAGCAGAACCACAGGGGTTAGCAATCAGCCCCAGCATTTT. It codes for CASRTTGVSNQPQHF. Looking up the rest from reference TRBV28 and TRBJ1-5 gives the full variable domain: DVKVTQSSRYLVKRTGEKVFLECVQDMDHENMFWYRQDPGLGLRLIYFSYDVKMKEKGDIPEGYSVSREKKERFSLILESASTNQTSMYLCASRTTGVSNQPQHFGDGTRLSIL.

The genes are TRBV29-1 and TRBJ2-5; D is ambiguous. Germline V gives CDR1 SQVTM, CDR2 ANQGSEA. CDR3 length: 13 amino acids. V was trimmed by 3 bases and J by 0 bases, leaving 8 bases between them. CDR3 nucleotide sequence: TGCAGCGTTGATCCTTTGTACCAAGAGACCCAGTACTTC. This encodes CSVDPLYQETQYF.

The chain uses TRBV5-1 and TRBJ2-2, with a weak D call TRBD2 (5 bases). Trimming removed 4 bases at V and 5 bases at J, with 18 bases between. The CDR3 sequence is 16 residues long. Per germline, CDR1 SGHRS and CDR2 YFSETQ. The CDR3 here is CASSLERLTGTGELFF. As DNA, the CDR3 is TGCGCCAGCAGCCTTGAGCGGCTCACGGGGACCGGGGAGCTGTTTTTT.

The chain recombines TRBV24-1 with TRBJ2-3; TRBD1 aligns across 9 bases. The CDR3 spans 14 residues. Germline V gene sequence: CDR1 KGHDR, CDR2 SFDVKD. The ends lost 6 bases at V and 5 bases at J; junction bases unmatched: 5. The CDR3: CATSPGQGQDTQYF. The CDR3 bases are TGTGCCACCAGTCCGGGACAGGGACAAGATACGCAGTATTTT.

Details on this clone: One junction end does not reproduce the germline sequence, and a read error may be involved. The chain employs TRBV27 and TRBJ2-7; no definite D call. Germline CDR1 and CDR2: MNHEY and SMNVEV (reference sequence). CDR3 length: 15 residues. The CDR3 DNA reads as TGTGCCAGCAGTTTATCCCCCCCAAACGCCTACGCGCAGTACTTC. Translating it yields CASSLSPPNAYAQYF.

This chain connects TRBV9 to TRBJ1-3, with TRBD1 identical over 9 bases. This CDR3 has 18 amino acids. The germline V gene encodes CDR1 SGDLS and CDR2 YYNGEE. With V trimmed by 0 bases and J by 0 bases, 7 bases remained unmatched. This chain's CDR3 is CASSVESGQGFSGNTIYF. The DNA of the CDR3 is TGTGCCAGCAGCGTAGAGTCGGGACAGGGTTTCTCTGGAAACACCATATATTTT.

The chain couples TRBV10-2 to TRBJ2-7; tentative D call: TRBD1 (5 bases). Germline V gives CDR1 WSHSY, CDR2 SAAADI. The CDR3 covers 12 residues. Trimming stripped 6 bases from V and 6 bases from J, with 12 bases between. CDR3 amino acids: CASSQGAGEQYF. CDR3 sequence (DNA): TGCGCCAGCAGCCAAGGGGCAGGCGAGCAGTACTTC.

The chain uses TRBV5-1 and TRBJ2-5; 11 bases are a match to TRBD2. V lost 3 bases and J lost 4; bases outside the gene matches: 20. The CDR3 is made up of 20 amino acids. The germline V gene encodes CDR1 SGHRS and CDR2 YFSETQ. CDR3 DNA: TGCGCCAGCAGCTACCGTTCCGGGACTAGCGGCACCAACTGGGGAGAGACCCAGTACTTC. Translated, it gives CASSYRSGTSGTNWGETQYF.

The gene calls are TRBV4-2 and TRBJ2-1; 12 bases align to TRBD2. The CDR3 has 17 amino acids. CDR1 and CDR2 from the germline V gene are LGHNA and YNFKEQ. V shed 0 bases and J 4 bases; nucleotides not matched to a gene: 4. The CDR3 DNA follows: TGTGCCAGCAGCCAAGAGCCTAGCGGGAGGGATTACAATGAGCAGTTCTTC. This codes for CASSQEPSGRDYNEQFF.

V gene TRBV19 combines with J gene TRBJ2-1; TRBD2 matches 7 bases. V dropped 3 bases and J dropped 0; count of bases not matched to a gene: 11. Germline CDR1 is LNHDA and CDR2 is SQIVND (reference sequence). There are 18 residues in the CDR3. The CDR3 sequence is CASSITGGTGRSYNEQFF. The CDR3 region has the DNA TGTGCCAGTAGTATTACGGGGGGTACGGGCCGCTCCTACAATGAGCAGTTCTTC.

CDR3 in DNA: TGCGCCAGCAGCCGGGACTCGGGGGGAGGAACTGAAGCTTTCTTT. Protein: CASSRDSGGGTEAFF. V usage is TRBV5-1 and J usage is TRBJ1-1; D may be TRBD1 (5 bases). Germline CDR1 and CDR2: SGHRS and YFSETQ. The CDR3 runs 15 residues. With 4 bases removed from V and 5 bases from J, the gap between germline ends came to 18 bases.

This chain joins TRBV27 and TRBJ2-1; D is uncertain. The CDR3 runs to 13 residues. Germline assignment: CDR1 MNHEY and CDR2 SMNVEV (reference sequence). With 4 bases removed from V and 1 base from J, the gap between germline ends came to 5 bases. Written as DNA, the CDR3 is TGTGCCAGCAGTTCCCGTTCCTACAATGAGCAGTTCTTC. Translation: CASSSRSYNEQFF.

CDR3 residues: CASTQGGLLYNEQFF. For the CDR3, the DNA is TGTGCCAGTACCCAGGGGGGACTTCTATACAATGAGCAGTTCTTC. The gene calls are TRBV19 and TRBJ2-1; D might be TRBD1 (7 bases). Germline loops: CDR1 LNHDA, CDR2 SQIVND (reference sequence). This CDR3 has 15 residues. Trimming shortened V by 7 bases and J by 4 bases, and 17 bases separated the two germline ends.

The V and J genes are TRBV29-1 and TRBJ2-1, with a possible D match to TRBD2 (6 bases). The V end was cut by 5 bases, the J end by 4 bases, with 12 bases between. Germline values: CDR1 SQVTM, CDR2 ANQGSEA. This CDR3 has 13 amino acids. The CDR3 bases are TGCAGCGTTATTAGCGGCAATTACAATGAGCAGTTCTTC. It specifies CSVISGNYNEQFF.

V gene TRBV10-2 combines with J gene TRBJ2-3; 8 positions match TRBD2. Germline CDR1 WSHSY, CDR2 SAAADI. Losses at the gene ends were 0 bases for V and 4 bases for J; bases not matched to a gene: 15. This CDR3 comprises 19 residues. As DNA, the CDR3 is TGCGCCAGCAGTGAGTCGAGTGACCCGAGCGGGAGTTGGTCAGATACGCAGTATTTT. This translates into CASSESSDPSGSWSDTQYF.

Remarks on this clone: One base away lies a much larger clone, so this may be a sequencing read error. This sequence joins TRBV10-3 and TRBJ2-2; unclear D gene. The CDR3 spans 13 residues. Trimming cost V 2 bases and J 3 bases, with 4 bases left between them. CDR1 and CDR2 from the germline V gene are ENHRY and SYGVKD. The CDR3 region is CAISERDTGELFF. The DNA for the CDR3 is TGTGCCATCAGTGAGCGGGACACCGGGGAGCTGTTTTTT.

The gene calls are TRBV19 and TRBJ2-2, with D perhaps TRBD1 (6 bases). Looked up from germline, CDR1 is LNHDA and CDR2 is SQIVND (reference sequence). The V end lost 6 bases, the J end lost 3 bases, and 11 bases lay between the germline ends. This CDR3 has 14 residues. CDR3 nucleotide sequence: TGTGCCAGTAGCGGACAGCTACACACCGGGGAGCTGTTTTTT. Translation: CASSGQLHTGELFF.

This CDR3 reads CATAPGQGTDTQYF. The CDR3 bases are TGTGCCACCGCCCCGGGACAGGGAACAGATACGCAGTATTTT. V and J are TRBV24-1 and TRBJ2-3, with 9 bases that match TRBD1. Per the germline V gene, CDR1 is KGHDR and CDR2 is SFDVKD. V dropped 9 bases and J dropped 3; count of bases not matched to a gene: 6. The CDR3 extends over 14 amino acids.

The chain couples TRBV4-1 to TRBJ2-1; unclear D gene. V was trimmed by 0 bases and J by 3 bases, leaving 9 bases between them. The CDR3 covers 15 residues. Germline loops: CDR1 MGHRA, CDR2 YSYEKL. In DNA form, the CDR3 reads TGCGCCAGCAGCCAAGATGTGCCTAGCTACAATGAGCAGTTCTTC. It codes for CASSQDVPSYNEQFF.

The chain joins TRBV27 to TRBJ1-5; maybe TRBD1 (6 bases). The CDR3 loop spans 12 amino acids. From germline, CDR1 is MNHEY and CDR2 SMNVEV (reference sequence). Trimming pared 4 bases from V and 7 bases from J, leaving 8 bases between. CDR3 residues: CASSSGQQPQHF. The CDR3 nucleotides are TGTGCCAGCAGTTCCGGACAGCAGCCCCAGCATTTT.

The J gene is TRBJ2-7, the V gene TRBV6-5; D is unresolved. The CDR3 sequence is 11 residues long. Germline lookup yields CDR1 MNHEY and CDR2 SVGAGI. V was shortened by 5 bases and J by 3 bases, with 5 bases between the two germline ends. The CDR3: CASSRLYEQYF. CDR3 bases: TGTGCCAGCAGTCGTCTCTACGAGCAGTACTTC.

This clone occurred a few times. The V and J genes are TRBV29-1 and TRBJ2-7; 8 bases align to TRBD2. Germline-derived CDR1 and CDR2 are SQVTM and ANQGSEA. This CDR3 contains 13 residues. V was pared by 6 bases and J by 2 bases, with 6 bases of the junction left unmatched. DNA of the CDR3: TGCAGCGTGGTCCTAGCGGGCGCCTACGAGCAGTACTTC. It codes for CSVVLAGAYEQYF.

V gene TRBV28 combines with J gene TRBJ2-7; 9 positions agree with TRBD2. Germline V gene sequence: CDR1 MDHEN, CDR2 SYDVKM. With V trimmed by 5 bases and J by 2 bases, 4 bases remained unmatched. The length of the CDR3 is 14 residues. The CDR3 sequence: CASSRTSVPYEQYF. The CDR3 DNA sequence: TGTGCCAGCAGTAGGACTAGCGTCCCCTACGAGCAGTACTTC.